A single sample gave rise to the 5 T cell receptor beta chains below, sequenced in a study of blood T cell repertoires in COVID-19. Some clones are missing from TCRdb's copy, which holds only in-frame ones; the method was immunoSEQ multiplex PCR. The repertoire holds about 110,000 clones, with over 75% as singletons. The sample comprised peripheral blood. Every receptor here comes from a woman in her forties or fifties with acute or convalescent COVID-19.

This rearrangement joins TRBV6-5 to TRBJ1-2, with 7 bases aligning to TRBD1. CDR3 size: 12 residues. Germline lookup yields CDR1 MNHEY and CDR2 SVGAGI. J was trimmed by 7 bases and V by 7 bases; bases with no gene match: 6. The CDR3 DNA follows: TGTGCCAGCATCGACAGGGTGGGTGGCTACACCTTC. It codes for CASIDRVGGYTF.

The chain has TRBV7-7 and TRBJ1-4; 8 nucleotides match TRBD1. Trimming at V came to 4 bases and at J to 3 bases, leaving 4 bases not matched to a gene. The CDR3 is 15 residues long. Germline lookup yields CDR1 SSHAT and CDR2 FNYEAQ (reference sequence). CDR3 coding DNA: TGTGCCAGCAGCTACGACAGGGGATCTAATGAAAAACTGTTTTTT. It translates to CASSYDRGSNEKLFF.

The chain recombines TRBV19 with TRBJ1-4, with a possible D match to TRBD1 (5 bases). V was pared by 5 bases and J by 5 bases, with 18 bases between. CDR1 LNHDA and CDR2 SQIVND come from the germline V gene (reference sequence). The CDR3 has 16 amino acids. This chain's CDR3 is CASSLSRREGNEKLFF. The CDR3 region has the DNA TGTGCCAGTAGTCTATCAAGGCGGGAGGGGAATGAAAAACTGTTTTTT.

The V call is TRBV6-1, the J call TRBJ2-5, with D perhaps matching TRBD2 (7 bases). CDR3 length: 16 residues. The ends were cut back, 4 bases at V and 5 bases at J, with 20 bases in the middle. CDR1 and CDR2 from the germline V gene are MNHNS and SASEGT. The CDR3 is CASSAQGGGILETQYF. The CDR3, as DNA: TGTGCCAGCAGTGCGCAGGGAGGGGGAATCCTGGAGACCCAGTACTTC.

The rearrangement uses TRBV27 and TRBJ2-7, with D hard to call. V was shortened by 3 bases and J by 1 base, with 10 bases between the two germline ends. Germline V gene lookup returns CDR1 MNHEY and CDR2 SMNVEV (reference sequence). The length of the CDR3 is 14 residues. This CDR3 is CASSFSDGSYEQYF. The CDR3 DNA follows: TGTGCCAGCAGTTTCTCCGACGGGTCCTACGAGCAGTACTTC.